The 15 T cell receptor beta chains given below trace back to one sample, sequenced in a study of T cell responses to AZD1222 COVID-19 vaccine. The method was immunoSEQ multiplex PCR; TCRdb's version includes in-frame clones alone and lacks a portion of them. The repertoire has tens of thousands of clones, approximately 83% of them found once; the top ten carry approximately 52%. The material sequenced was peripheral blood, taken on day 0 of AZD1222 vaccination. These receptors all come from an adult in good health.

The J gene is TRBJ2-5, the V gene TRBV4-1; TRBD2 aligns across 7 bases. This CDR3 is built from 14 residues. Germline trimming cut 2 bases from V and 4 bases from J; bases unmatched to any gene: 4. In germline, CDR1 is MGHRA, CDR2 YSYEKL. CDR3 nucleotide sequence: TGCGCCAGCAGCCAATCGGGGGGAGGAGAGACCCAGTACTTC. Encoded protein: CASSQSGGGETQYF.

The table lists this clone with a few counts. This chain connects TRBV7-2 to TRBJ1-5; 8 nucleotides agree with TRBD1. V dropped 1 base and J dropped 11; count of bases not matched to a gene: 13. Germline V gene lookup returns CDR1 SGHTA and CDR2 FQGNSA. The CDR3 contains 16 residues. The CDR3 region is CASSLVGTGQFLAQHF. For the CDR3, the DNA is TGTGCCAGCAGCTTAGTGGGGACAGGCCAGTTTTTGGCCCAGCATTTT.

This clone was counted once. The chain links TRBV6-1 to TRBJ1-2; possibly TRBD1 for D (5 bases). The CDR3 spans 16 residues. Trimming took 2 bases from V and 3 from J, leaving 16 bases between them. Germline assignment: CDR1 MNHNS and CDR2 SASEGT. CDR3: CASSENRTPLYYGYTF. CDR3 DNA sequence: TGTGCCAGCAGTGAAAACAGGACACCCCTTTACTATGGCTACACCTTC.

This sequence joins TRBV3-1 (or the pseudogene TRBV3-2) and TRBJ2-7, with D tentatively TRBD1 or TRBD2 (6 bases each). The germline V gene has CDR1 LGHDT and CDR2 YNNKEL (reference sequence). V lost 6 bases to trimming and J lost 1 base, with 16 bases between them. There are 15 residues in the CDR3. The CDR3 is CASSRAGGQSYEQYF. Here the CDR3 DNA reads TGTGCCAGCAGTCGCGCCGGGGGACAATCCTACGAGCAGTACTTC.

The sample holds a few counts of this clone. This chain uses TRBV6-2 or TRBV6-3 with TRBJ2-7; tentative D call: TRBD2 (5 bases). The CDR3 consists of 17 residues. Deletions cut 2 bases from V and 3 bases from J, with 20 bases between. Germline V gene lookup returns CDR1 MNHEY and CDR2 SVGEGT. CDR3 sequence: CASSYPTDLIGNYEQYF. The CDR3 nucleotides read TGTGCCAGCAGTTACCCGACGGACTTGATCGGGAACTACGAGCAGTACTTC.

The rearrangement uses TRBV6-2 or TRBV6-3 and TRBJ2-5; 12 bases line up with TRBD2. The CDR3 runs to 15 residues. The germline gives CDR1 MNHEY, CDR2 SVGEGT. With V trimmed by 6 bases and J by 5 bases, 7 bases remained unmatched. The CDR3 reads CASSLAGGPLETQYF. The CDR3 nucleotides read TGTGCCAGCAGCCTAGCGGGGGGGCCTTTGGAGACCCAGTACTTC.

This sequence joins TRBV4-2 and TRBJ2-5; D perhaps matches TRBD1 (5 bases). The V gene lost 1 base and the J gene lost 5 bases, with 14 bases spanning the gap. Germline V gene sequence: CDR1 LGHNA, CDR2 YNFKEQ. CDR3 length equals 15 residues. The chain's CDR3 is CASSQGTGQGETQYF. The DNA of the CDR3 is TGTGCCAGCAGCCAAGGTACAGGTCAAGGGGAGACCCAGTACTTC.

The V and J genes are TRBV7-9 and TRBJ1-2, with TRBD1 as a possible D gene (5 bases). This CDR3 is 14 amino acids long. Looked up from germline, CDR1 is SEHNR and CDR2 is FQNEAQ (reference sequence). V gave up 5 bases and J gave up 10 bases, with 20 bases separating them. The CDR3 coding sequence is TGTGCCAGCAGCATAGGGCGGGACGGGGGACTCTACACCTTC. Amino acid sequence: CASSIGRDGGLYTF.

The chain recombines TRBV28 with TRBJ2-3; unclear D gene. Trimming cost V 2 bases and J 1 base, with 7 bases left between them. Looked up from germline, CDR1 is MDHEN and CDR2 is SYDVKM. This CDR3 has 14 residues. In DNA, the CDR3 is TGTGCCAGCAGTTTAGGTGGGCGCACAGATACGCAGTATTTT. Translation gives CASSLGGRTDTQYF.

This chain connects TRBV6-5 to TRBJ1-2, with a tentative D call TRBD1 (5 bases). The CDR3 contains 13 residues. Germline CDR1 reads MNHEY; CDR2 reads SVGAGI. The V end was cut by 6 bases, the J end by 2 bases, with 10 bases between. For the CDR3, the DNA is TGTGCCAGCAGGCAACAGGAGAACTATGGCTACACCTTC. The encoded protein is CASRQQENYGYTF.

CDR3 in amino acids: CASSLTGYGNTIYF. The CDR3 nucleotides are TGTGCCAGCAGCCTGACAGGGTATGGAAACACCATATATTTT. The V call is TRBV3-1 (or the pseudogene TRBV3-2), the J call TRBJ1-3; the match to TRBD1 covers 7 bases. Germline V gene lookup returns CDR1 LGHDT and CDR2 YNNKEL (reference sequence). The CDR3 spans 14 residues. V shed 4 bases and J 3 bases; nucleotides not matched to a gene: 3.

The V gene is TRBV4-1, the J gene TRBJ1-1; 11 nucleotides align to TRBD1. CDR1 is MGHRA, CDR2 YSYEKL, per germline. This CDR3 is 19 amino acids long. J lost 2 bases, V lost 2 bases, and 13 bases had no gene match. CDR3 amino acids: CASSQSSRRDRGGNTEAFF. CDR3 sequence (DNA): TGCGCCAGCAGCCAATCCTCCCGCCGGGACAGGGGGGGCAACACTGAAGCTTTCTTT.

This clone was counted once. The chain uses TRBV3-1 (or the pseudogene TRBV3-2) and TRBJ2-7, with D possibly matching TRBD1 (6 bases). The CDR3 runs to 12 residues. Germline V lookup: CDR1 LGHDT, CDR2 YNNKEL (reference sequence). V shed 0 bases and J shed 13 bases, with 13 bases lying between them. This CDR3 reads CASSQDMETGYF. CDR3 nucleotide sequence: TGTGCCAGCAGCCAAGATATGGAGACAGGCTACTTC.

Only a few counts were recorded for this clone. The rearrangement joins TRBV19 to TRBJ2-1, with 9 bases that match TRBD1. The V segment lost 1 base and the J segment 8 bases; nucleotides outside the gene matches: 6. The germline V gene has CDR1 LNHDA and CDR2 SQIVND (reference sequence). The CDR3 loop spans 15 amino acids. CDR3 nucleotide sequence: TGTGCCAGTAGTATAGGGGACAGGGTATCAGATGAGCAGTTCTTC. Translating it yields CASSIGDRVSDEQFF.

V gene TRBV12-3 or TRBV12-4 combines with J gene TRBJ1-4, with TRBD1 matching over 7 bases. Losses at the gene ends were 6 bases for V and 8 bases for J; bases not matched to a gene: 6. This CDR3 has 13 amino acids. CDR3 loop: CASSRGGGEKLFF. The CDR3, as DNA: TGTGCCAGCAGCAGGGGGGGCGGGGAAAAACTGTTTTTT.